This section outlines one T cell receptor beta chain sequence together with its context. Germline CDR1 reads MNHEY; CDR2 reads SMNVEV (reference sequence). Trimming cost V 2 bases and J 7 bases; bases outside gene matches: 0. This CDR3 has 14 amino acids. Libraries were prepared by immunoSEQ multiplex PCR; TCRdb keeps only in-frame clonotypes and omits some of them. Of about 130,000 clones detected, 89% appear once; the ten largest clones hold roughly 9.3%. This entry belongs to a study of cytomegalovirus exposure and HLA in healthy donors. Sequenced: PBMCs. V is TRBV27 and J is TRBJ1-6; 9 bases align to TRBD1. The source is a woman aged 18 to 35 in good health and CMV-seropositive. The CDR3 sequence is CASSLGQGNSPLHF. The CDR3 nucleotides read TGTGCCAGCAGTTTAGGACAGGGGAATTCACCCCTCCACTTT.